The 20 T cell receptor beta chains below come from one sample, sequenced in a study of shared clonotypes between healthy human individuals. Libraries were prepared by immunoSEQ multiplex PCR; TCRdb keeps only in-frame clonotypes and omits some of them. The profile covers around 350,000 clones, with more than 60% appearing a single time and 8% to 13% taken by the ten largest. The material sequenced was memory CD4+ T cells sorted from blood. Subset noted: CD45RA-negative fraction. The origin of the receptors is a man younger than 45 in good health.

The rearrangement joins TRBV28 to TRBJ2-1; D is ambiguous. The CDR3 length is 13 residues. Germline CDR1 reads MDHEN; CDR2 reads SYDVKM. The V end was cut by 6 bases, the J end by 14 bases, with 20 bases between. The CDR3 bases are TGTGCCAGCAGCCTCTCCCCTTCCCCCCGTAAGTTCTTC. Residues: CASSLSPSPRKFF.

The genes are TRBV12-5 and TRBJ2-3, with D tentatively TRBD1 (6 bases). Between the trimmed V and J ends, which lost 6 bases and 6 bases, there was a span of 16 bases. This CDR3 is 14 amino acids long. Germline assignment: CDR1 LGHNT and CDR2 FRNRAP. The CDR3 reads CASGSQGSMDTQYF. The CDR3 nucleotides are TGTGCTAGTGGGTCTCAGGGGAGTATGGATACGCAGTATTTT.

The J gene is TRBJ1-2, the V gene TRBV18; D is possibly TRBD1 (5 bases). Trimming left V 2 bases short and J 1 base short, with 11 bases between. The CDR3 spans 15 residues. CDR1 and CDR2 (germline): KGHSH, LQKENI. In DNA, the CDR3 is TGTGCCAGCTCACCAGGGACCGACCTTAACTATGGCTACACCTTC. Protein product: CASSPGTDLNYGYTF.

The V gene is TRBV5-1, the J gene TRBJ2-1; a possible D gene is TRBD2 (5 bases). Germline V gene lookup returns CDR1 SGHRS and CDR2 YFSETQ. V shed 1 base and J shed 3 bases, with 11 bases lying between them. This CDR3 region has 15 residues. The CDR3 reads CASSLLAGNYNEQFF. The CDR3 bases are TGCGCCAGCAGCTTGCTCGCCGGGAACTACAATGAGCAGTTCTTC.

The chain has TRBV5-3 and TRBJ2-1, with a weak D call TRBD1 (6 bases). Being an ORF, TRBV5-3 has a function that is uncertain. Trimming pared 0 bases from V and 7 bases from J, leaving 14 bases between. The CDR3 consists of 15 residues. DNA of the CDR3: TGTGCCAGAAGCTTGGCATTGGGCAGGGGTAATGAGCAGTTCTTC. Translation: CARSLALGRGNEQFF.

The chain employs TRBV18 and TRBJ1-4; D gene ambiguous. Germline CDR1 reads KGHSH; CDR2 reads LQKENI. CDR3 length: 15 amino acids. Trimming pared 3 bases from V and 0 bases from J, leaving 8 bases between. CDR3 amino acids: CASSPSKSTNEKLFF. As DNA, the CDR3 is TGTGCCAGCTCACCTTCGAAGTCAACTAATGAAAAACTGTTTTTT.

V gene TRBV5-4 combines with J gene TRBJ1-5; 7 positions agree with TRBD1. The CDR3 sequence is 14 residues long. Germline V gene data show CDR1 as SGHNT and CDR2 as YYREEE (reference sequence). V shed 3 bases, J shed 7 bases, and the junction held 7 bases outside the gene matches. CDR3 bases: TGTGCCAGCAGCTCAGGGGGGCCGGGGCAGCCCCAGCATTTT. Residues: CASSSGGPGQPQHF.

The rearrangement joins TRBV27 to TRBJ2-5; D is uncertain. Trimming pared 8 bases from V and 7 bases from J, leaving 11 bases between. CDR1 MNHEY and CDR2 SMNVEV come from the germline V gene (reference sequence). The CDR3 runs to 11 residues. In nucleotides, the CDR3 is TGTGCCAGCGCGTCGCTAGGGACCCAGTACTTC. Translating it yields CASASLGTQYF.

This chain joins TRBV6-5 and TRBJ2-1; TRBD2 might be the D (7 bases). CDR1 MNHEY and CDR2 SVGAGI come from the germline V gene. CDR3 length: 16 amino acids. V lost 2 bases and J lost 8, with 19 bases in between. CDR3 protein: CASSYGAGQGRDEQFF. The CDR3 DNA is TGTGCCAGCAGTTACGGGGCAGGGCAGGGGAGGGATGAGCAGTTCTTC.

This chain links TRBV6-5 with TRBJ2-7; no clear D. V lost 1 base and J 3 bases, leaving 10 bases between the germline ends. The germline CDR1 and CDR2 sequences are MNHEY and SVGAGI. The CDR3 runs 14 residues. CDR3 amino acids: CASSYFTSHYEQYF. The DNA of the CDR3 is TGTGCCAGCAGTTACTTCACCTCCCACTACGAGCAGTACTTC.

This clone appeared once. The chain uses TRBV6-1 and TRBJ2-7; no definite D call. The ends were cut back, 4 bases at V and 5 bases at J, with 15 bases in the middle. In germline, CDR1 is MNHNS, CDR2 SASEGT. CDR3 size: 14 residues. The CDR3 nucleotides are TGTGCCAGCAGTGTTGAGGCTTTAACCCACGAGCAGTACTTC. Its translation: CASSVEALTHEQYF.

V is TRBV6-1 and J is TRBJ1-2, with TRBD1 identical over 7 bases. Trimming cost V 3 bases and J 8 bases; bases outside gene matches: 9. The germline V gene has CDR1 MNHNS and CDR2 SASEGT. CDR3 length: 14 amino acids. The CDR3 spells CASSETGFVSGYTF. The CDR3 DNA reads TGTGCCAGCAGTGAGACAGGGTTCGTCAGCGGCTACACCTTC.

About this clone: The same CDR3 is also encoded by other DNA sequences in this sample. The chain has TRBV5-4 and TRBJ1-1, with 9 bases aligning to TRBD1. Germline-derived CDR1 and CDR2 are SGHNT and YYREEE (reference sequence). CDR3 length: 14 amino acids. Trimming at V came to 3 bases and at J to 3 bases, leaving 3 bases not matched to a gene. The CDR3 region is CASSWGQGDTEAFF. CDR3 DNA: TGTGCCAGCAGCTGGGGACAGGGCGACACTGAAGCTTTCTTT.

The chain carries TRBV19 and TRBJ2-2; 10 bases agree with TRBD2. In germline, CDR1 is LNHDA, CDR2 SQIVND (reference sequence). The CDR3 spans 16 residues. V lost 0 bases to trimming and J lost 6 bases; unmatched junction nucleotides: 4. The CDR3 bases are TGTGCCAGTAGTATAGATAGCGGGAGGTATCCCGGGGAGCTGTTTTTT. Amino acid sequence: CASSIDSGRYPGELFF. Complete variable domain (other parts from reference TRBV19 and TRBJ2-2): DGGITQSPKYLFRKEGQNVTLSCEQNLNHDAMYWYRQDPGQGLRLIYYSQIVNDFQKGDIAEGYSVSREKKESFPLTVTSAQKNPTAFYLCASSIDSGRYPGELFFGEGSRLTVL.

The chain links TRBV29-1 to TRBJ2-7; the D is unclear. The CDR3 length is 10 residues. Germline V gene sequence: CDR1 SQVTM, CDR2 ANQGSEA. V lost 4 bases and J lost 5, with 6 bases in between. This CDR3 is CSVGQNEQYF. CDR3 in DNA: TGCAGCGTTGGGCAGAACGAGCAGTACTTC.

This clone was recorded many times. The V and J genes are TRBV7-9 and TRBJ1-4; D remains unclear. Germline lookup yields CDR1 SEHNR and CDR2 FQNEAQ (reference sequence). V lost 5 bases to trimming and J lost 16 bases, with 17 bases between them. This CDR3 region has 12 residues. This CDR3 reads CASSTRAQAPFF. In DNA form, the CDR3 reads TGTGCCAGCAGCACTAGGGCGCAGGCACCGTTTTTT.

The chain has TRBV5-1 and TRBJ1-1, with 8 positions matching TRBD1. The trim removed 1 base at V and 5 bases at J, leaving 13 bases unmatched. Germline values: CDR1 SGHRS, CDR2 YFSETQ. This CDR3 has 17 residues. CDR3 protein: CASSLTTGVFYDTEAFF. The DNA of the CDR3 is TGCGCCAGCAGCTTGACGACAGGGGTATTTTATGATACTGAAGCTTTCTTT.

This chain joins TRBV11-2 and TRBJ1-4; 7 bases align to TRBD1. CDR3 size: 13 residues. The germline V gene has CDR1 SGHAT and CDR2 FQNNGV. With 6 bases clipped from V and 4 bases from J, the junction kept 2 bases outside the gene matches. DNA of the CDR3: TGTGCCAGCAGAGACAGGGTTAATGAAAAACTGTTTTTT. Its protein is CASRDRVNEKLFF. Complete variable domain (other parts from reference TRBV11-2 and TRBJ1-4): EAGVAQSPRYKIIEKRQSVAFWCNPISGHATLYWYQQILGQGPKLLIQFQNNGVVDDSQLPKDRFSAERLKGVDSTLKIQPAKLEDSAVYLCASRDRVNEKLFFGSGTQLSVL.

This chain links TRBV5-1 with TRBJ2-2; D is uncertain. The CDR3 contains 13 residues. Germline V lookup: CDR1 SGHRS, CDR2 YFSETQ. Trimming removed 6 bases at V and 2 bases at J, with 8 bases between. Here the CDR3 reads CASTISNTGELFF. The CDR3 region has the DNA TGCGCCAGCACGATCAGTAACACCGGGGAGCTGTTTTTT.

As concerns this clone: This specimen includes other DNA sequences encoding the same CDR3. V usage is TRBV9 and J usage is TRBJ1-3; TRBD1 might be the D (5 bases). The length of the CDR3 is 16 residues. Germline V gives CDR1 SGDLS, CDR2 YYNGEE. Trimming removed 0 bases from V and 0 bases from J, with 10 bases in between. This CDR3 is CASSVAIGDSGNTIYF. CDR3 DNA: TGTGCCAGCAGCGTAGCTATAGGGGACTCTGGAAACACCATATATTTT.